Shown below are 30 T cell receptor beta chains from a single sample sequenced in a study of OX40 agonist ivuxolimab in advanced cancers. The assay was immunoSEQ multiplex PCR, and TCRdb's table has in-frame clones only and misses some. The sample yields 35,000 to 50,000 clones, approximately 86% seen once. Source: CD4+ or CD8+ T cells sorted from blood, taken in a trial of the OX40 agonist ivuxolimab. Receptors were obtained from an adult with an advanced solid tumor such as melanoma, head and neck, liver or kidney cancer.

The chain combines TRBV6-1 with TRBJ1-4; no definite D call. The germline gives CDR1 MNHNS, CDR2 SASEGT. V shed 4 bases and J shed 7 bases, with 25 bases lying between them. The CDR3 has 18 amino acids. The CDR3 loop reads CASSVHTLWMINLEKLFF. The DNA for the CDR3 is TGTGCCAGCAGTGTCCACACCCTTTGGATGATAAATCTTGAAAAACTGTTTTTT.

The V call is TRBV28, the J call TRBJ2-7; D unresolved. V was trimmed by 3 bases and J by 7 bases, leaving 7 bases between them. The length of the CDR3 is 11 residues. CDR1 is MDHEN, CDR2 SYDVKM, per germline. CDR3 nucleotide sequence: TGTGCCAGCAGTTTCCCTACAGAGCAGTACTTC. It translates to CASSFPTEQYF.

This chain connects TRBV19 to TRBJ2-1; 7 bases are shared with TRBD2. Trimming cost V 5 bases and J 7 bases; bases outside gene matches: 11. Germline loops: CDR1 LNHDA, CDR2 SQIVND (reference sequence). The CDR3 runs 15 residues. CDR3 in DNA: TGTGCCAGTAGTGTAGCGGGCCCGGCTCGGAATGAGCAGTTCTTC. Translating gives CASSVAGPARNEQFF.

This clone was observed a handful of times. Other DNA sequences in this sample translate to the same CDR3. The chain links TRBV27 to TRBJ2-5, with 11 bases fitting TRBD2. The CDR3 runs to 16 residues. Germline V lookup: CDR1 MNHEY, CDR2 SMNVEV (reference sequence). Trimming cost V 1 base and J 4 bases; bases outside gene matches: 5. The CDR3 coding sequence is TGTGCCAGCAGTTTATTAGCGGGGGGGCCTGGAGAGACCCAGTACTTC. It codes for CASSLLAGGPGETQYF.

The gene calls are TRBV19 and TRBJ1-5, with a possible D match to TRBD1 (6 bases). Germline CDR1 reads LNHDA; CDR2 reads SQIVND (reference sequence). The germline V and J ends were trimmed by 3 bases and 7 bases, with 7 bases remaining between them. The CDR3 length is 12 residues. The CDR3 spells CASSIGGQPQHF. The DNA of the CDR3 is TGTGCCAGTAGTATTGGGGGCCAGCCCCAGCATTTT.

The chain carries TRBV28 and TRBJ2-2, with 9 bases that match TRBD1. This CDR3 is built from 15 residues. CDR1 is MDHEN, CDR2 SYDVKM, per germline. V trimming: 4 bases; J trimming: 5 bases; junction bases outside the gene matches: 5. The CDR3 spells CASSSQDRGTGELFF. CDR3 DNA: TGTGCCAGCAGTTCCCAGGACAGGGGAACCGGGGAGCTGTTTTTT.

The chain employs TRBV29-1 and TRBJ2-3; D unclear. Germline V gene sequence: CDR1 SQVTM, CDR2 ANQGSEA. CDR3 length equals 18 residues. V lost 0 bases, J lost 3 bases, and 22 bases lay in between. CDR3 sequence: CSVEDLRRFPHTTDTQYF. In DNA, the CDR3 is TGCAGCGTTGAAGATTTGAGAAGGTTCCCTCATACAACAGATACGCAGTATTTT.

The chain links TRBV9 to TRBJ1-1; unclear D gene. Trimming pared 1 base from V and 6 bases from J, leaving 16 bases between. Germline CDR1 and CDR2: SGDLS and YYNGEE. CDR3 length equals 15 residues. The CDR3 nucleotides read TGTGCCAGCAGCGTAAATAGAGAAGGCGAGGCTGAAGCTTTCTTT. Its translation is CASSVNREGEAEAFF.

The rearrangement uses TRBV6-1 and TRBJ2-7; D gene uncertain. Trimming cost V 6 bases and J 3 bases, with 12 bases left between them. This CDR3 has 13 residues. The V gene's germline CDR1 is MNHNS and CDR2 SASEGT. The CDR3 here is CASSPQESYEQYV. Written as DNA, the CDR3 is TGTGCCAGCAGCCCCCAAGAAAGCTACGAGCAGTACGTC.

This clone has just one count. The chain has TRBV9 and TRBJ1-2, with D tentatively TRBD1 (6 bases). Germline V CDR1 and CDR2: SGDLS, YYNGEE. CDR3 length equals 15 residues. Deletions cut 3 bases from V and 6 bases from J, with 18 bases between. As DNA, the CDR3 is TGTGCCAGCAGCGATCGGGACAACGAAAGGGATGGCTACACCTTC. This sequence encodes CASSDRDNERDGYTF.

The V call is TRBV28, the J call TRBJ2-7; 8 bases match TRBD1. CDR1 MDHEN and CDR2 SYDVKM come from the germline V gene. V was clipped by 5 bases and J by 2 bases; unmatched bases: 8. The CDR3 is made up of 15 amino acids. CDR3 nucleotide sequence: TGTGCCAGCAGTCCGGGACAGGTAGTTACCTACGAGCAGTACGTC. Residues: CASSPGQVVTYEQYV.

The CDR3 nucleotides are TGCAGCGTTTTTTGGGACACCGGGGAGCTGTTTTTT. This encodes CSVFWDTGELFF. V is TRBV29-1 and J is TRBJ2-2; D gene ambiguous. This CDR3 spans 12 amino acids. CDR1 and CDR2 (germline): SQVTM, ANQGSEA. Trimming removed 5 bases at V and 3 bases at J, with 7 bases between.

DNA of the CDR3: TGTGCCAGCAGTTTCCCGGACAGACAGCCCCAGCATTTT. Residues: CASSFPDRQPQHF. The chain recombines TRBV28 with TRBJ1-5; the D gene is possibly TRBD1 (6 bases). This CDR3 has 13 amino acids. Trimming removed 3 bases at V and 7 bases at J, with 10 bases between. The germline V gene encodes CDR1 MDHEN and CDR2 SYDVKM.

This clone was found once. This chain uses TRBV6-5 with TRBJ1-2, with D tentatively TRBD1 (5 bases). Germline lookup yields CDR1 MNHEY and CDR2 SVGAGI. This CDR3 is 14 amino acids long. The germline V and J ends were trimmed by 5 bases and 1 base, with 11 bases remaining between them. The CDR3: CASSPLGGNYGYTF. The CDR3 nucleotides are TGTGCCAGCAGTCCACTCGGGGGTAACTATGGCTACACCTTC.

This clone was seen a handful of times. V usage is TRBV10-2 and J usage is TRBJ1-5, with a tentative D call TRBD1 (5 bases). The CDR3 spans 15 residues. Looked up from germline, CDR1 is WSHSY and CDR2 is SAAADI. The V and J ends lost 10 bases and 4 bases respectively, with 20 bases between them. CDR3 region: CATRKDKGSNQPQHF. For the CDR3, the DNA is TGCGCCACACGTAAGGACAAAGGATCAAATCAGCCCCAGCATTTT.

This clone was seen more than once but under ten times. The V call is TRBV19, the J call TRBJ1-1; D uncertain. Germline V gene data show CDR1 as LNHDA and CDR2 as SQIVND (reference sequence). V was shortened by 3 bases and J by 7 bases, with 9 bases between the two germline ends. The CDR3 is 12 amino acids. CDR3: CASSMDWYEAFF. The CDR3, as DNA: TGTGCCAGTAGTATGGATTGGTATGAAGCTTTCTTT. Full variable domain (remainder filled in from reference TRBV19 and TRBJ1-1): DGGITQSPKYLFRKEGQNVTLSCEQNLNHDAMYWYRQDPGQGLRLIYYSQIVNDFQKGDIAEGYSVSREKKESFPLTVTSAQKNPTAFYLCASSMDWYEAFFGQGTRLTVV.

J is TRBJ2-3 and V is TRBV19; no firm D call. The CDR3 is made up of 15 amino acids. V was cut by 0 bases and J by 1 base, with 8 bases left in between. Germline CDR1 LNHDA, CDR2 SQIVND (reference sequence). CDR3 coding DNA: TGTGCCAGTAGTATAGATGGGGAAGGCACAGATACGCAGTATTTT. The encoded protein is CASSIDGEGTDTQYF.

The chain recombines TRBV6-4 with TRBJ2-3, with D perhaps TRBD1 (6 bases). The germline gives CDR1 MRHNA, CDR2 SNTAGT. The V and J ends lost 4 bases and 0 bases respectively, with 11 bases between them. The CDR3 runs 15 residues. As DNA, the CDR3 is TGTGCCAGCAGTGTAAAGGGGGACAGCACAGATACGCAGTATTTT. As protein: CASSVKGDSTDTQYF.

The chain uses TRBV7-8 and TRBJ1-2; 12 positions match TRBD1. Germline V gene data show CDR1 as SGHVS and CDR2 as FQNEAQ. The CDR3 length is 14 residues. V shed 5 bases and J 7 bases; nucleotides not matched to a gene: 5. The CDR3 DNA is TGTGCCAGCAGCCACCGGGACAGGGGGCCTGGCTACACCTTC. Protein product: CASSHRDRGPGYTF.

The gene calls are TRBV7-3 and TRBJ2-7; 7 nucleotides align to TRBD1. The V gene's germline CDR1 is SGHTA and CDR2 FQGTGA. There are 16 residues in the CDR3. Trimming took 4 bases from V and 4 from J; bases not matched to a gene: 13. CDR3 sequence reads: CASSSQLRGTTYEQYF. The CDR3 DNA reads TGTGCCAGCAGCTCCCAGCTCAGGGGGACGACTTACGAGCAGTACTTC.

This clone was observed a handful of times. The chain is built from TRBV30 and TRBJ1-4; no clear D. The germline CDR1 and CDR2 sequences are GTSNPN and SVGIG (reference sequence). V lost 2 bases and J lost 0, with 16 bases in between. The CDR3 covers 17 residues. The chain's CDR3 is CAWSRSALRATNEKLFF. CDR3 nucleotide sequence: TGTGCCTGGAGTAGGTCAGCACTTAGGGCAACTAATGAAAAACTGTTTTTT.

The rearrangement links TRBV6-1 to TRBJ1-2; 8 bases are a match to TRBD1. The CDR3 spans 15 residues. The trim removed 3 bases at V and 0 bases at J, leaving 3 bases unmatched. Germline-derived CDR1 and CDR2 are MNHNS and SASEGT. The CDR3 coding sequence is TGTGCCAGCAGTGACCAGGGACAGGCTAACTATGGCTACACCTTC. Translating it yields CASSDQGQANYGYTF.

V and J are TRBV6-5 and TRBJ1-1; D gene uncertain. This CDR3 spans 11 amino acids. V dropped 8 bases and J dropped 1 base, with 5 bases sitting between them. Germline values: CDR1 MNHEY, CDR2 SVGAGI. The CDR3 region is CASAGNTEAFF. The CDR3 nucleotides read TGTGCCAGCGCGGGGAACACTGAAGCTTTCTTT.

The rearrangement joins TRBV4-3 to TRBJ2-1; the D is unclear. The CDR3 loop spans 15 amino acids. V was cut by 0 bases and J by 5 bases, with 11 bases left in between. Per the germline V gene, CDR1 is LGHNA and CDR2 is YSLEER. The CDR3 region is CASSQEGWTNNEQFF. The CDR3 DNA reads as TGCGCCAGCAGCCAAGAGGGTTGGACCAACAATGAGCAGTTCTTC.

The J gene is TRBJ1-5, the V gene TRBV6-5, with 7 positions matching TRBD1. The CDR3 covers 15 residues. CDR1 is MNHEY, CDR2 SVGAGI, per germline. The ends lost 2 bases at V and 8 bases at J; junction bases unmatched: 9. Written as DNA, the CDR3 is TGTGCCAGCAGTTACGATTGGACAGGCCGAGAGCCCCAGCATTTT. Amino acids: CASSYDWTGREPQHF.

The chain combines TRBV4-2 with TRBJ2-5; no clear D. Germline CDR1 is LGHNA and CDR2 is YNFKEQ. This CDR3 region has 12 residues. V was trimmed by 5 bases and J by 5 bases, leaving 9 bases between them. In DNA form, the CDR3 reads TGTGCCAGCAGCTTTGACTCGGAGACCCAGTACTTC. This sequence encodes CASSFDSETQYF.

The chain employs TRBV6-6 and TRBJ2-7; D ambiguous. V was pared by 8 bases and J by 4 bases, with 15 bases between. Per the germline V gene, CDR1 is MNHNY and CDR2 is SVGAGI (reference sequence). The CDR3 covers 13 residues. CDR3 nucleotide sequence: TGTGCCAGCCCTAAAGACCCTTCTTACGAGCAGTACGTC. Encoded protein: CASPKDPSYEQYV.

The rearrangement links TRBV12-5 to TRBJ2-1; unclear D gene. The CDR3 is made up of 13 amino acids. Germline assignment: CDR1 LGHNT and CDR2 FRNRAP. Trimming cost V 1 base and J 8 bases, with 9 bases left between them. The CDR3 DNA is TGTGCTAGTGGTTTGGACAGCTCCCATGAGCAGTTCTTC. Protein product: CASGLDSSHEQFF.

The chain is built from TRBV28 and TRBJ1-6, with TRBD1 matching 7 bases. CDR1 is MDHEN and CDR2 is SYDVKM in the germline V gene. This CDR3 region has 14 residues. Germline trimming cut 6 bases from V and 8 bases from J; bases unmatched to any gene: 7. CDR3 loop: CASSVQGSHSPLHF. CDR3 nucleotide sequence: TGTGCCAGCAGCGTACAGGGGTCTCATTCACCCCTCCACTTT.

This clone was recorded only once. The same CDR3 is also encoded by other DNA sequences in this sample. The chain carries TRBV19 and TRBJ1-5, with no clear D. Trimming removed 1 base at V and 0 bases at J, with 7 bases between. The CDR3 length is 15 residues. Per the germline V gene, CDR1 is LNHDA and CDR2 is SQIVND (reference sequence). The CDR3 DNA reads as TGTGCCAGTAGTATAGGGGCAGCTAGCAATCAGCCCCAGCATTTT. Translation: CASSIGAASNQPQHF.